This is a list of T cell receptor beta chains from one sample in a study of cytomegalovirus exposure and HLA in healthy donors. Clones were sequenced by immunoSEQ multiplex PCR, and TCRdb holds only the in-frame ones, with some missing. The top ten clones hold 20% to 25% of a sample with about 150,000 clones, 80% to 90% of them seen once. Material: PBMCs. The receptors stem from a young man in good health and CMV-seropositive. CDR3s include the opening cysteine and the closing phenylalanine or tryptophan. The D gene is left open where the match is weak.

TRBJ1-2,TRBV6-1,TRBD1,CASSQGAYGYTF,TGTGCCAGCAGTCAGGGGGCGTATGGCTACACCTTC
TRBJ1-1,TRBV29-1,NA,CSSQRGWNTEAFF,TGCAGCTCGCAACGGGGTTGGAACACTGAAGCTTTCTTT
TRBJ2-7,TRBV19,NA,CASSIGRTTLSYEQYF,TGTGCCAGTAGTATAGGGAGGACCACACTCTCCTACGAGCAGTACTTC
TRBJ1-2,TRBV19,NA,CASRPGENYGYTF,TGTGCCAGCCGCCCCGGGGAAAACTATGGCTACACCTTC
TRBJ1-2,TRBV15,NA,CATSREITGLSGYTF,TGTGCCACCAGCAGAGAGATTACAGGGCTGTCTGGCTACACCTTC
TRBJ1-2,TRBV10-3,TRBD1,CAISVRTGDGYTF,TGTGCCATCAGTGTTAGGACAGGGGACGGCTACACCTTC
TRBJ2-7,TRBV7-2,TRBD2,CASSLELAGGLYEQYF,TGTGCCAGCAGCTTAGAACTAGCGGGAGGCCTTTACGAGCAGTACTTC
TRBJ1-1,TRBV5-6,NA,CASSFLEGRAEAFF,TGTGCCAGCAGCTTTCTGGAGGGGCGAGCTGAAGCTTTCTTT
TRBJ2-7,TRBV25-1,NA,CASSAYGRTFGDEQYF,TGTGCCAGCAGTGCCTACGGACGGACTTTTGGGGACGAGCAGTACTTC
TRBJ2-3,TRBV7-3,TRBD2,CASSLWIAGGPRAQDTQYF,TGTGCCAGCAGCTTATGGATAGCGGGGGGGCCGCGGGCGCAAGATACGCAGTATTTT
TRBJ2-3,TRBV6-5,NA,CASRTGRDTQYF,TGTGCCAGCAGAACGGGTAGAGATACGCAGTATTTT